Listed below are T cell receptor beta chains from one sample, sequenced in a study of T cell responses to AZD1222 COVID-19 vaccine. The method was immunoSEQ multiplex PCR; TCRdb's version includes in-frame clones alone and lacks a portion of them. Here the sample spans 79,000 or so clones, about 83% being singletons. Source: peripheral blood, taken 28 days after the second dose of the MenACWY control vaccine. The source is an adult who received the MenACWY meningococcal vaccine as a control. CDR3s include the opening cysteine and the closing phenylalanine or tryptophan. D genes are given only for firm matches. For some rows the clone size is stated as once, few or many, or as a class when expanded; others skip it.

V	size	J	D	DNA	CDR3
TRBV2	many	TRBJ1-1	.	TGTGCCAGCAGTGAAGAGAGCGCAAGATACACTGAAGCTTTCTTT	CASSEESARYTEAFF
TRBV6-2/TRBV6-3	.	TRBJ2-3	.	TGTGCCAGCAGCTCCTACACAGATACGCAGTATTTT	CASSSYTDTQYF
TRBV2	.	TRBJ2-1	.	TGTGCCAGCAGTGAAATTGATTACAATGAGCAGTTCTTC	CASSEIDYNEQFF
TRBV5-1	.	TRBJ2-6	.	TGCGCCAGCAGCTTGGGCAACTCTGGGGCCAACGTCCTGACTTTC	CASSLGNSGANVLTF
TRBV19	.	TRBJ1-3	TRBD1	TGTGCCAGTAGCATTGACAGGGAATCTGGAAACACCATATATTTT	CASSIDRESGNTIYF
TRBV11-2	.	TRBJ2-5	TRBD2	TGTGCCAGCAGTGTTAGGGGCCCGACTAGCGGGGGGGCGGAGACCCAGTACTTC	CASSVRGPTSGGAETQYF
TRBV5-6	.	TRBJ2-1	TRBD1	TGTGCCAGCACCGGACAGGGGGTCTACAATGAGCAGTTCTTC	CASTGQGVYNEQFF
TRBV29-1	.	TRBJ1-3	.	TGCAGCGTTGTCCTGGACAGAACTGGAAACACCATATATTTT	CSVVLDRTGNTIYF
TRBV10-3	.	TRBJ2-5	TRBD1	TGTGCCATCAGTGACCCGACAGGGTCATCGGATTTAAGAGAGACCCAGTACTTC	CAISDPTGSSDLRETQYF
TRBV5-8	few	TRBJ2-5	.	TGTGCCAGCAGCTCGACAGGGAGGAAGACCCAGTACTTC	CASSSTGRKTQYF
TRBV4-1	once	TRBJ2-5	.	TGCGCCAGCAGCCATATTAGCGATTACCAAGAGACCCAGTACTTC	CASSHISDYQETQYF
TRBV19	.	TRBJ1-1	TRBD1	TGTGCCAGTAGTACCTTGGACAGGGACACTGAAGCTTTCTTT	CASSTLDRDTEAFF
TRBV27	.	TRBJ2-4	.	TGTGCCAGCAGTTCTCACCAAAACATTCAGTACTTC	CASSSHQNIQYF
TRBV5-1	.	TRBJ2-2	TRBD1	TGCGCCAGCAGCTCGGACAGGGCTGGCACCGGGGAGCTGTTTTTT	CASSSDRAGTGELFF
TRBV29-1	.	TRBJ1-1	TRBD1	TGCAGTGGCTTCCAGGGGGCAGGTGAAGCTTTCTTT	CSGFQGAGEAFF
TRBV2	.	TRBJ2-7	TRBD1	TGTGCCAGCACACGGGACAGGGCATACGAGCAGTACTTC	CASTRDRAYEQYF
TRBV6-5	.	TRBJ1-2	.	TGTGCCAGCAGGTTGGACATTGATGGCTACACCTTC	CASRLDIDGYTF
TRBV19	.	TRBJ2-2	TRBD1	TGTGCCAGTAGTCACAGGGGGCTACAAACCGGGGAGCTGTTTTTT	CASSHRGLQTGELFF
TRBV3-1/TRBV3-2	.	TRBJ2-3	.	TGTGCCAGCAGCCGAGGCAGCACAGATACGCAGTATTTT	CASSRGSTDTQYF
TRBV14	.	TRBJ2-4	.	TGTGCCAGCAGCCCCGGCGGAATAGTCAAAAACATTCAGTACTTC	CASSPGGIVKNIQYF
TRBV28	.	TRBJ1-5	.	TGTGCCAGCCTCAGGGACCGTAATCAGCCCCAGCATTTT	CASLRDRNQPQHF
TRBV7-2	.	TRBJ1-3	.	TGTGCCAGCAGCCCCCCTTCTGCGGCGTCCTTCTCTGGAAACACCATATATTTT	CASSPPSAASFSGNTIYF
TRBV5-1	.	TRBJ2-5	.	TGCGCCAGCAGCTTGTTCCTCGGGAGCCAAGAGACCCAGTACTTC	CASSLFLGSQETQYF
TRBV30	.	TRBJ1-1	.	TGTGCCTGGAGTGGTCAGGCCAGGGCTGAAGCTTTCTTT	CAWSGQARAEAFF
TRBV9	.	TRBJ1-1	.	TGTGCCAGCAGCCCGAGTGGGGGTGGCTCCACAGCTTTCTTT	CASSPSGGGSTAFF
TRBV7-8	.	TRBJ1-5	TRBD1	TGTGCCAGCAGCCGACAGGGCTGGCCCCAGCATTTT	CASSRQGWPQHF
TRBV27	.	TRBJ1-6	.	TGTGCCAGCAGGGTAGGGGGGGCTCGGAATTCACCCCTCCACTTT	CASRVGGARNSPLHF
TRBV27	.	TRBJ2-1	.	TGTGCCAGCAGTTCGCGGAGCAGGGGGAGGGACAATGAGCAGTTCTTC	CASSSRSRGRDNEQFF
TRBV6-5	.	TRBJ2-3	TRBD2	TGTGCCAGCAGCGACCCGGCAACTAGCGGAACTCAGTATTTT	CASSDPATSGTQYF
TRBV4-2	.	TRBJ2-5	.	TGTGCCAGCAGCCAAGAGACAGGACAAGAGACCCAGTACTTC	CASSQETGQETQYF
TRBV11-1	.	TRBJ2-5	.	TGTGCCAGCAGCTACGAAGAGACCCAGTACTTC	CASSYEETQYF
TRBV3-1/TRBV3-2	once	TRBJ1-4	.	TGTGCCAGCAGCCGCTCAAGAGCAACAGCCACGAGGGAAAAACTGTTTTTT	CASSRSRATATREKLFF
TRBV19	.	TRBJ2-5	.	TGTGCCAGTAGCCTCGAGTGGGGAGAGACCCAGTACTTC	CASSLEWGETQYF
TRBV3-1/TRBV3-2	.	TRBJ2-1	.	TGTGCCAGCAGCCAAGGACTCATTCCCAATGAGCAGTTCTTC	CASSQGLIPNEQFF
TRBV5-1	.	TRBJ2-3	.	TGCGCCAGCAGCACGACAGGCTCGGGCACAGATACGCAGTATTTT	CASSTTGSGTDTQYF
TRBV15	.	TRBJ2-1	.	TGTGCCACCAGCGGAGTAGGGTCTGAGCAGTTCTTC	CATSGVGSEQFF
TRBV5-8	.	TRBJ1-1	TRBD1	TGTGCCAGCAGCCTGGGGCAGGGGGCCACTGAAGCTTTCTTT	CASSLGQGATEAFF
TRBV5-8	few	TRBJ2-3	TRBD2	TGTGCCAGCAGCCTCACTACGACTAGCGGGTGGCCTGCAGATACGCAGTATTTT	CASSLTTTSGWPADTQYF
TRBV3-1/TRBV3-2	.	TRBJ2-1	TRBD1	TGTGCCAGCAGCGGACAGGGAGGCAATGAGCAGTTCTTC	CASSGQGGNEQFF
TRBV3-1/TRBV3-2	once	TRBJ1-5	.	TGTGCCAGCAGCCAAGCTTTTGATCAGCCCCAGCATTTT	CASSQAFDQPQHF
TRBV28	.	TRBJ1-5	.	TGTGCCAGCAGTTCCGGAGGGGATGGCAATCAGCCCCAGCATTTT	CASSSGGDGNQPQHF
TRBV7-9	.	TRBJ1-1	.	TGTGCCAGCAGATCACATGGGGCGAACACTGAAGCTTTCTTT	CASRSHGANTEAFF
TRBV30	.	TRBJ1-1	.	TGTGCCTGGAGGATTCCTTGGAGGGACACTGAAGCTTTCTTT	CAWRIPWRDTEAFF
TRBV19	.	TRBJ1-4	.	TGTGCCAGTAGTCCAACACAGGGAAGGGATGAAAAACTGTTTTTT	CASSPTQGRDEKLFF
TRBV30	.	TRBJ1-2	.	TGTGCCTGGAGTGTCCGGATTAACTATGGCTACACCTTC	CAWSVRINYGYTF
TRBV12-3/TRBV12-4	.	TRBJ2-5	TRBD1	TGTGCCAGCGGCAGGGGGGAGACCCAGTACTTC	CASGRGETQYF
TRBV10-3	.	TRBJ1-1	.	TGTGCCATCAGTGAGGAGCAAGAGAACACTGAAGCTTTCTTT	CAISEEQENTEAFF
TRBV24-1	.	TRBJ2-5	TRBD2	TGTGCCACCAGATACTCAGCGCGGGGGGAGACCCAGTACTTC	CATRYSARGETQYF
TRBV28	.	TRBJ2-4	TRBD2	TGTGCCAGCAGTTCCCCCGAAGGACTAGCGGTGAAAAACATTCAGTACTTC	CASSSPEGLAVKNIQYF
TRBV5-4	.	TRBJ2-2	TRBD1	TGTGCCAGCAGTTTCGACAGGGGGAACACCGGGGAGCTGTTTTTT	CASSFDRGNTGELFF